Given below is one T cell receptor beta chain in context. Its antigen is as yet unknown. The germline V gene has CDR1 GTSNPN and CDR2 SVGIG (reference sequence). This CDR3 contains 13 residues. V lost 1 base, J lost 4 bases, and 10 bases lay in between. Study processing details: ImmunoSEQ yielded junction-only sequences lacking quality scores, so filtering differed. Sequenced by immunoSEQ multiplex PCR; TCRdb stores in-frame clones only, minus some. The DNA gave D and trimming, while V, J and clone size come from that table. The sample contains about 800,000 clones, about 96% of which appear only once. The data derive from a study of shared clonotypes between healthy human individuals. Overall study results and limits: Memory subsets generally showed smaller estimated richness than naive subsets did. The naive CD4 repertoires of several donors were compared, and 5% to 6.5% of clonotypes were shared.

Naive CD8 isolation took CD45RO-negative cells positively selected for CCR7 and excluded terminally differentiated effector memory CD45RA+ cells. Every donor was a Caucasian adult from Nashville, Tennessee. The chain employs TRBV30 and TRBJ1-1; maybe TRBD1 (6 bases). The source of this sequence is a young man in good health. The specimen was naive CD8+ T cells sorted from blood. CDR3 protein: CAWSGQVRTEAFF. CDR3 in DNA: TGTGCCTGGAGTGGACAGGTTCGCACTGAAGCTTTCTTT.